This T cell receptor beta chain was sequenced during a study of shared clonotypes between healthy human individuals. The table came from immunoSEQ multiplex PCR; TCRdb's copy has only in-frame clones and leaves some out. The top ten hold about 0.064% of the sample, which has more than 400,000 clones, roughly 95% seen once. The CDR3 runs to 15 residues. Germline CDR1 is KGHSH and CDR2 is LQKENI. V lost 3 bases, J lost 4 bases, and 15 bases lay in between. CD4+ cells were split into CD45RA+ naive and CD45RA-negative memory subsets. Material: naive CD4+ T cells sorted from blood. Sample subset: CD45RA+ positively selected. The chain is built from TRBV18 and TRBJ1-2; D uncertain. This TCR came from a woman younger than 45 in good health. The CDR3 here is CASSPDSATSYGYTF. As DNA, the CDR3 is TGTGCCAGCTCACCGGACTCGGCAACATCCTATGGCTACACCTTC.